A single sample gave rise to the 3 T cell receptor beta chains below, sequenced in a study of CD8+ T cells in alopecia areata (dated by TCRdb to 2017 to 2018). Library prep was done by the immunoSEQ multiplex PCR assay. To provide template for TCR sequencing, every sample had RNA extracted and reverse transcribed into cDNA. Drawn from immuneACCESS, this table holds only the in-frame rearrangements with V and J called that TCRdb kept. Clones are partly lost; checked studies trace under half to an unresolved V gene and leave the rest unexplained. This sample has around 5,900 clones, none of them a singleton. Around 30% of the sample goes to the ten largest clones. This specimen's time point label, interpreted: mouse skin 6 weeks after grafting, around onset of hair loss. The sample was skin, taken at week 6. The source is a C3H/HeJ mouse with alopecia areata. The strain's MHC haplotype is H2-k.

Concerning this clone itself: These gene names are mouse names. The read gets to within 4 residues of the CDR3 end, and the germline J gene fills in the rest. V gene TRBV5 combines with J gene TRBJ2-7; 11 bases map to TRBD2. The junction had 2 bases not matched to a gene; V was cut back by 1 base and J by 3 bases. CDR1 and CDR2 (germline): LGHNA, YNLKQL (reference sequence). This CDR3 has 15 amino acids. CDR3 amino acids: CASSQVGTGGYEQYF. CDR3 bases read: TGTGCCAGCAGCCAAGTTGGGACTGGGGGCTAT.

This clone was counted at least ten times. Mouse gene names apply. The CDR3 extends 4 residues past the end of the read, so its final part is completed from the germline J gene. J is TRBJ2-1 and V is TRBV1; TRBD2 aligns across 8 bases. After removal of 5 bases from V and 5 bases from J, the junction contained 5 bases not matched to a gene. CDR1 and CDR2 (germline): NSQYPW, LRSPGD (reference sequence). The CDR3 sequence is 14 residues long. The CDR3 here is CTCSSLLGDAEQFF. Partial CDR3 DNA: TGCACCTGCAGTTCTCTACTGGGGGATGCT.

This clone was seen ten or more times. Mouse gene names and germline throughout. Read data end 4 residues before the CDR3 end; the end is taken from the germline J gene. The chain carries TRBV16 and TRBJ2-7; 13 nucleotides match TRBD2. The CDR3 is 18 residues long. CDR1 and CDR2 from the germline V gene are SGHSA and FRNQAP. The CDR3 here is CASSLEGSGLGGLYEQYF. The sequenced CDR3 bases are TGTGCAAGCAGCTTAGAGGGGTCAGGACTGGGGGGGCTTTAT.